This T cell receptor (beta chain) was identified in a study of response to subunit inactivated influenza vaccine. Study observations and caveats: The authors proposed limited new T cell recruitment per seasonal influenza vaccination.

A note on this clonotype: Its specificity is not known.

TCRdb re-called the RT-PCR reads with MiXCR, one entry per CDR3 protein. The sample lists 550,000 to 650,000 distinct CDR3 sequences, 12% seen once, with about 9.4% in the top ten. The sequenced sample was PBMCs from blood, obtained on the day of vaccination. This clonotype originated in a man in his fifties who received an inactivated influenza vaccine.

In DNA form, the CDR3 reads TGCAGTGCTAGTCCAGCGGGGGCACATACCTCTAGCACAGATACGCAGTATTTT. Translating it yields CSASPAGAHTSSTDTQYF. J is TRBJ2-3 and V is TRBV20-1; 8 bases are shared with TRBD2. Losses at the gene ends were 3 bases for V and 0 bases for J; bases not matched to a gene: 14. From germline, CDR1 is DFQATT and CDR2 SNEGSKA (reference sequence). CDR3 length: 18 amino acids.